The clone carrying this T cell receptor (beta chain) was observed at least ten times. As yet, its antigen is unknown. Quantitative barcoded 5'-RACE was used to prepare TCR beta libraries. TCRdb re-called the 5' RACE reads through MiXCR, storing one row per CDR3 protein. The data hold some 140,000 distinct CDR3 sequences, with approximately 7.3% observed a single time. The data originate from a study of CD8 T cells in ankylosing spondylitis. Study-wide results and limits: Existing reports had already noted some motif variants in reactive arthritis synovial fluid and blood. A CD8+ phenotype characterized the disease-linked clones, which were relatively rare in peripheral blood. Blood from ankylosing spondylitis patients appeared to carry a characteristic eight-variant TCR beta motif.

Germline V gene data show CDR1 as MNHEY and CDR2 as SVGAGI. The CDR3 is 15 residues long. V gave up 1 base and J gave up 1 base, with 10 bases separating them. What was sequenced was blood, either unsorted or a sorted T cell fraction (not recorded which). This chain connects TRBV6-5 to TRBJ1-1; D might be TRBD1 (5 bases). This receptor was taken from a female donor with ankylosing spondylitis or in good health (not recorded which). Here the CDR3 reads CASSYFGTGNTEAFF. The CDR3 region has the DNA TGTGCCAGCAGTTACTTCGGGACGGGGAACACTGAAGCTTTCTTT.